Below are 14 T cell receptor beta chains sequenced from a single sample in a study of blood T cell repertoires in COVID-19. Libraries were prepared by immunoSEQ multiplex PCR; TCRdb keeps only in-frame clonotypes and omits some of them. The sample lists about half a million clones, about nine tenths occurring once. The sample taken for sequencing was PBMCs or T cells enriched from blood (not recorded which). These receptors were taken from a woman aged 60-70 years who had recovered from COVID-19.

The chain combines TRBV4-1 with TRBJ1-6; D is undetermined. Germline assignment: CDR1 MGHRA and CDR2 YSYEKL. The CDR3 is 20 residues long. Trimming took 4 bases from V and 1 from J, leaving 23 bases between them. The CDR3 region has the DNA TGCGCCAGCAGCCCACTTCTTACCTCCGCGGGAAAGTCCTATAATTCACCCCTCCACTTT. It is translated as CASSPLLTSAGKSYNSPLHF.

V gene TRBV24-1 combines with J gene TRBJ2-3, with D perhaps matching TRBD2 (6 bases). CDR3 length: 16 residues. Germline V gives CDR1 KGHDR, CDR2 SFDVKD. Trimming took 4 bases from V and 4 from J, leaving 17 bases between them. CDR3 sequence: CATSDPELASADTQYF. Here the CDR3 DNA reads TGTGCCACCAGTGACCCCGAACTAGCTAGCGCAGATACGCAGTATTTT.

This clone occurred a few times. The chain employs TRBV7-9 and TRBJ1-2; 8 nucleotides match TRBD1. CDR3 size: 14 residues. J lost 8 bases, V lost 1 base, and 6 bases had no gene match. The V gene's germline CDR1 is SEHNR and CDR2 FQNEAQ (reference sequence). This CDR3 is CASSLEGRGQGYTF. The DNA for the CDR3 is TGTGCCAGCAGCTTAGAAGGCAGGGGGCAAGGCTACACCTTC.

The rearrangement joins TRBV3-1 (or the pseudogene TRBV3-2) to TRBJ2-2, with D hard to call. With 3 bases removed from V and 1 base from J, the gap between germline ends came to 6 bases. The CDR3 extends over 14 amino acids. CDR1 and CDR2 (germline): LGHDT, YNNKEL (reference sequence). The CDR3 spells CASSHPVNTGELFF. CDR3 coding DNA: TGTGCCAGCAGCCATCCTGTGAACACCGGGGAGCTGTTTTTT.

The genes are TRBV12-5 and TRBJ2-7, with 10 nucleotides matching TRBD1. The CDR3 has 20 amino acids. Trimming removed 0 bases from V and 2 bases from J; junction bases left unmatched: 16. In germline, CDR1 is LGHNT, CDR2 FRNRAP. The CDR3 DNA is TGTGCTAGTGGTTTGGTCCCGTTGGGGCAACCGGGACAGGGGACCTACGAGCAGTACTTC. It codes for CASGLVPLGQPGQGTYEQYF.

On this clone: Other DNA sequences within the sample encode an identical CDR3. Here the CDR3 reads CASSLAGGRTGELFF. In DNA form, the CDR3 reads TGCGCCAGCAGCTTGGCCGGGGGGCGCACCGGGGAGCTGTTTTTT. This chain joins TRBV5-1 and TRBJ2-2; D is possibly TRBD2 (7 bases). The CDR3 consists of 15 residues. V was trimmed by 0 bases and J by 4 bases, leaving 10 bases between them. Per the germline V gene, CDR1 is SGHRS and CDR2 is YFSETQ.

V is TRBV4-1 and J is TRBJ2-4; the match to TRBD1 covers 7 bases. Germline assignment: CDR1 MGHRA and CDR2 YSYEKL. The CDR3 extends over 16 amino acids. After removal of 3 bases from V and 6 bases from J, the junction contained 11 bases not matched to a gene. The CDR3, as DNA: TGCGCCAGCAGCCAGCCCCTGGGGAGACAGGGAAACATTCAGTACTTC. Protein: CASSQPLGRQGNIQYF.

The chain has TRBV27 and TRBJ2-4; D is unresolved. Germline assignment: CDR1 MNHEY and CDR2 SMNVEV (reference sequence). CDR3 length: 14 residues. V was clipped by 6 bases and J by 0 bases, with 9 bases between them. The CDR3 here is CASRAYLAKNIQYF. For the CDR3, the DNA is TGTGCCAGCAGGGCATACCTAGCCAAAAACATTCAGTACTTC.

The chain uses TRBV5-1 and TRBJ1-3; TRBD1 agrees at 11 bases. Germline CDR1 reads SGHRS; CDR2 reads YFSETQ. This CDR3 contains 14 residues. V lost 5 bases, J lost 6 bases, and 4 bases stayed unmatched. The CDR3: CASRRGQGENTIYF. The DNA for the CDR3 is TGCGCCAGCAGGAGGGGACAGGGGGAAAACACCATATATTTT. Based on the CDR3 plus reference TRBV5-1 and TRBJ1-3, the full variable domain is KAGVTQTPRYLIKTRGQQVTLSCSPISGHRSVSWYQQTPGQGLQFLFEYFSETQRNKGNFPGRFSGRQFSNSRSEMNVSTLELGDSALYLCASRRGQGENTIYFGEGSWLTVV.

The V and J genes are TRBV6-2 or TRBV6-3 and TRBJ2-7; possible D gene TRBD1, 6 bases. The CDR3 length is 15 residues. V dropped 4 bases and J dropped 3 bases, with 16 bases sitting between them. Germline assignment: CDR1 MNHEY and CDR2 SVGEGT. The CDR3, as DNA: TGTGCCAGCAGTTGGGTATCGGACAGCCGCTACGAGCAGTACGTC. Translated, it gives CASSWVSDSRYEQYV.

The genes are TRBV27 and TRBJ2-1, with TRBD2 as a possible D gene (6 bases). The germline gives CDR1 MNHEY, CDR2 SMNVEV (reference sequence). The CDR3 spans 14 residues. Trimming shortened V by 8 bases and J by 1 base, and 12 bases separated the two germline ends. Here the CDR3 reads CASARDSSYNEQFF. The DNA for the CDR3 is TGTGCCAGCGCCCGGGACTCTTCCTACAATGAGCAGTTCTTC.

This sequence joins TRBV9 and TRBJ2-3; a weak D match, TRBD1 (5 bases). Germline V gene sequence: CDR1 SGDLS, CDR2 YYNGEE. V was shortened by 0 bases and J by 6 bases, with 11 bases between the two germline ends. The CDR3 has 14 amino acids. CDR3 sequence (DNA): TGTGCCAGCAGCGTAGGGGATAAGGGGGATACGCAGTATTTT. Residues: CASSVGDKGDTQYF.

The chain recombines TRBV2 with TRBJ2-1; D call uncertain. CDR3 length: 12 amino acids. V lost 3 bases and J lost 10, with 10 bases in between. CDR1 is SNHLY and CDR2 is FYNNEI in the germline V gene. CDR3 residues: CASSETTREQFF. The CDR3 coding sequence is TGTGCCAGCAGTGAGACAACCAGGGAGCAGTTCTTC.

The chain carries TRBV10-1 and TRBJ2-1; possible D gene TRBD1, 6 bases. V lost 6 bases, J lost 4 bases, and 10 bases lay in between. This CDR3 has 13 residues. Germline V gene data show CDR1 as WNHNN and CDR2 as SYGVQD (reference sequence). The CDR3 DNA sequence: TGCGCCAGCAGCGACAGGTCTTACAATGAGCAGTTCTTC. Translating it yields CASSDRSYNEQFF.